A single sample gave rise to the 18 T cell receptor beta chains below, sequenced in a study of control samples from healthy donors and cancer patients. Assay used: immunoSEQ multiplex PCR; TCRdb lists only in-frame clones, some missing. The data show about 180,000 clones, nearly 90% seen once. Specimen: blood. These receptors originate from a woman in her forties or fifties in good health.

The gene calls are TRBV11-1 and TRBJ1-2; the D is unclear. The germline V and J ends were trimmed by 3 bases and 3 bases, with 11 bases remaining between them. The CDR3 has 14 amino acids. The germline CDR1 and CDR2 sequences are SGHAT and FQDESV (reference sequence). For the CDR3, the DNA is TGTGCCAGCAGCTTTGAACCCGGGTACTATGGCTACACCTTC. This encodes CASSFEPGYYGYTF.

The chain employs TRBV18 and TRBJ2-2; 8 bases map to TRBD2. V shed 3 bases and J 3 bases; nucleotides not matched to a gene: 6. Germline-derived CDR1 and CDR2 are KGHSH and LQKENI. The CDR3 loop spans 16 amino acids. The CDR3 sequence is CASSPTTSVDTGELFF. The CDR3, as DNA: TGTGCCAGCTCACCGACGACTAGCGTGGACACCGGGGAGCTGTTTTTT.

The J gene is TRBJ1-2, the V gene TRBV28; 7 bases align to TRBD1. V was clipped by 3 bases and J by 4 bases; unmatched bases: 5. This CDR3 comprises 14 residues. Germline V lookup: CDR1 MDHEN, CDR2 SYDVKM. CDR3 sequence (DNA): TGTGCCAGCAGTTTGAGGCAGGGGGGCTATGGCTACACCTTC. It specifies CASSLRQGGYGYTF.

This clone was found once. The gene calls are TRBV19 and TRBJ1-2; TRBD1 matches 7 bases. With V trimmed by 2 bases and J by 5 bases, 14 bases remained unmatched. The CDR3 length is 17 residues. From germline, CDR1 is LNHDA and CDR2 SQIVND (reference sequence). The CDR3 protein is CASSISVGQPTGYGYTF. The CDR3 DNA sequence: TGTGCCAGTAGTATATCCGTGGGACAGCCGACGGGGTATGGCTACACCTTC.

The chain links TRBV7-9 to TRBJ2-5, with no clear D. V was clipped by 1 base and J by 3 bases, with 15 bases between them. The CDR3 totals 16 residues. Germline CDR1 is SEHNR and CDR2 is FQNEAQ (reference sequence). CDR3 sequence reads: CASSLGVISFKETQYF. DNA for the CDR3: TGTGCCAGCAGCTTAGGAGTCATTAGCTTCAAAGAGACCCAGTACTTC.

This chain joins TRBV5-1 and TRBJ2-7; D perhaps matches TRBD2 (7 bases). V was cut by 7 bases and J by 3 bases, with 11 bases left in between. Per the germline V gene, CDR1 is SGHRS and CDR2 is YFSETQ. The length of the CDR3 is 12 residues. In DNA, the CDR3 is TGCGCCAGCGGGGAGGGGGGCTACGAGCAGTACTTC. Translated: CASGEGGYEQYF.

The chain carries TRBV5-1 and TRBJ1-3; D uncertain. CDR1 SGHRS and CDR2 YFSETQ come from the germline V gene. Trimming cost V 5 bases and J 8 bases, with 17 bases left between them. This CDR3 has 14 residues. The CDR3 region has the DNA TGCGCCAGCAGTCGGGCAGGCGGTAGTGACACCATATATTTT. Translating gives CASSRAGGSDTIYF. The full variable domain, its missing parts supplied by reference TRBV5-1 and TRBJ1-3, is KAGVTQTPRYLIKTRGQQVTLSCSPISGHRSVSWYQQTPGQGLQFLFEYFSETQRNKGNFPGRFSGRQFSNSRSEMNVSTLELGDSALYLCASSRAGGSDTIYFGEGSWLTVV.

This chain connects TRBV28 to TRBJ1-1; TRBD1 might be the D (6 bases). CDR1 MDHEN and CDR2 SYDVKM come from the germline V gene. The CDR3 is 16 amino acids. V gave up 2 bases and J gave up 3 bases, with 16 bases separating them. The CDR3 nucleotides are TGTGCCAGCAGTTTACTGGTGGGGGCGCAGGACACTGAAGCTTTCTTT. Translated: CASSLLVGAQDTEAFF.

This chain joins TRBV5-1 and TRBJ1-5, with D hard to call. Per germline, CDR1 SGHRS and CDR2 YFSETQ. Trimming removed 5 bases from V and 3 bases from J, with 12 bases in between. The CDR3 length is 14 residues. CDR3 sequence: CASSQDGLNQPQHF. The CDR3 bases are TGCGCCAGCAGTCAGGACGGCCTCAATCAGCCCCAGCATTTT. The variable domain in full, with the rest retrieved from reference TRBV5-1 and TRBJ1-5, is KAGVTQTPRYLIKTRGQQVTLSCSPISGHRSVSWYQQTPGQGLQFLFEYFSETQRNKGNFPGRFSGRQFSNSRSEMNVSTLELGDSALYLCASSQDGLNQPQHFGDGTRLSIL.

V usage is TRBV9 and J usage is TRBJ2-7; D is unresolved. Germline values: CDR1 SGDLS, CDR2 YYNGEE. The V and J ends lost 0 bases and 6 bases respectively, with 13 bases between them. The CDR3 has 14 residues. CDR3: CASSVGYGNPEQYF. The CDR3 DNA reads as TGTGCCAGCAGCGTAGGTTATGGGAACCCCGAGCAGTACTTC.

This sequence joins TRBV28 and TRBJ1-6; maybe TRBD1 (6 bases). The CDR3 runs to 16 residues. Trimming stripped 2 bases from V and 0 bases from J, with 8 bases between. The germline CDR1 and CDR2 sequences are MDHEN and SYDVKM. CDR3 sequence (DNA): TGTGCCAGCAGTTTAACAGGGAGCTCCTATAATTCACCCCTCCACTTT. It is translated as CASSLTGSSYNSPLHF.

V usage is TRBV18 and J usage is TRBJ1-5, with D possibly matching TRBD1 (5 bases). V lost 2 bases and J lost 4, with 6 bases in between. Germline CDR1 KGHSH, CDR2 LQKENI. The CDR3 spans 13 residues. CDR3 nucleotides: TGTGCCAGCTCACCAGACAGAAATCAGCCCCAGCATTTT. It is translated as CASSPDRNQPQHF.

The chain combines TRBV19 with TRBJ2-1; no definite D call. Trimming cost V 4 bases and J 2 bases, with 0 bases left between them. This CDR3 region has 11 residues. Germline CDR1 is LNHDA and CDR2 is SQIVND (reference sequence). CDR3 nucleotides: TGTGCCAGTAGTACCTACAATGAGCAGTTCTTC. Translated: CASSTYNEQFF.

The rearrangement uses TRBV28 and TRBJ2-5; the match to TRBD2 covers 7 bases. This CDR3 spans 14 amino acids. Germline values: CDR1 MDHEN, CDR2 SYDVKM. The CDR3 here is CAIKSGTTPSTQYF. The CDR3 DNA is TGTGCGATCAAGTCCGGGACTACGCCGAGCACCCAGTACTTC.

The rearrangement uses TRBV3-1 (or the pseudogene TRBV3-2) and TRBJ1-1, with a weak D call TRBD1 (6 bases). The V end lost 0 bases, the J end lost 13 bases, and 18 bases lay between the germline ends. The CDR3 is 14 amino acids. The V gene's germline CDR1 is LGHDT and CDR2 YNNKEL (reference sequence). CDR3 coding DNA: TGTGCCAGCAGCCAAGATCGCTTTAGGGCAGGGGATTTCTTT. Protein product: CASSQDRFRAGDFF.

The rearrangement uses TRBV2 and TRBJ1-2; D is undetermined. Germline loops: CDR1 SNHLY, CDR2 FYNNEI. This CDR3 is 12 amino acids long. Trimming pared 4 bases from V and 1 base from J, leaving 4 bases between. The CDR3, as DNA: TGTGCCAGCAGTGCCGTTAACTATGGCTACACCTTC. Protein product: CASSAVNYGYTF.

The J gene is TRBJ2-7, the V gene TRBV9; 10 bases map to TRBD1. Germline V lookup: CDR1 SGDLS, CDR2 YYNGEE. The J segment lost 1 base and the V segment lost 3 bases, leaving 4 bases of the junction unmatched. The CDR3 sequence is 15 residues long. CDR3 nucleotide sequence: TGTGCCAGCAGCGCTGACAGGGGGCTTTCCTACGAGCAGTACTTC. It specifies CASSADRGLSYEQYF.

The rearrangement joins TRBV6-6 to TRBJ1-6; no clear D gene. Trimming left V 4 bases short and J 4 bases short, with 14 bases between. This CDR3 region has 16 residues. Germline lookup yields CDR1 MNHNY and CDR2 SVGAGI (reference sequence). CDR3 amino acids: CASSSEIMAYNSPLHF. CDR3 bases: TGTGCCAGCAGTTCGGAAATAATGGCTTATAATTCACCCCTCCACTTT.